This TCR beta chain was recorded in a study of shared clonotypes between healthy human individuals. In the case of this clone: This same CDR3 is encoded by further DNA sequences in the sample.

The data were produced by immunoSEQ multiplex PCR, yet TCRdb's version contains in-frame clones alone and is incomplete. The table records nearly 2 million clones, around 96% of them present only once. Selected positively for CCR7 and CD45RO-negative, naive CD8 cells excluded terminally differentiated effector memory CD45RA+ cells. The sample consisted of naive CD8+ T cells sorted from blood. This clonotype was sampled from a man younger than 35 in good health.

The CDR3 region has the DNA TGTGCCAGCAGTTTACTACTAGCGGACAATGAGCAGTTCTTC. This sequence encodes CASSLLLADNEQFF. The chain links TRBV27 to TRBJ2-1, with TRBD2 matching 8 bases. Germline V gene lookup returns CDR1 MNHEY and CDR2 SMNVEV (reference sequence). With 2 bases clipped from V and 5 bases from J, the junction kept 2 bases outside the gene matches. This CDR3 has 14 residues.